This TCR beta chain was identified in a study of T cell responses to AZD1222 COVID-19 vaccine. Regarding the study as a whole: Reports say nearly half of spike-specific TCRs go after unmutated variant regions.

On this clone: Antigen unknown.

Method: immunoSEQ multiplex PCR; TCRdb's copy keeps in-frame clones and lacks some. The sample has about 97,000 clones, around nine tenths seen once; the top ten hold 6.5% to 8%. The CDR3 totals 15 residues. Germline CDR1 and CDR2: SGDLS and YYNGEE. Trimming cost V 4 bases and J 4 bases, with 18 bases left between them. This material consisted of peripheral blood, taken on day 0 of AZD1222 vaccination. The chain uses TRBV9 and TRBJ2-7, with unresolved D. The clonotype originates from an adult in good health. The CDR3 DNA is TGTGCCAGCAGCCAAAGGCCCACGACGAGTTACGAGCAGTACTTC. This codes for CASSQRPTTSYEQYF.